This TCR beta chain was sequenced for a study of cytomegalovirus exposure and HLA in healthy donors. Findings and limits, study-wide: After further analysis at a later stage, 15,000 to 20,000 TCR beta sequences were associated with HLA alleles at 0.05 false discovery rate.

With respect to this clone: Its antigen is unknown.

Though nominally healthy at sampling, donors likely had unrecorded immune exposures. CDR3 length equals 15 residues. Between the trimmed V and J ends, which lost 3 bases and 1 base, there was a span of 10 bases. Germline V lookup: CDR1 KGHSH, CDR2 LQKENI. Both 60 Vbeta primers and 13 Jbeta primers went into the PCR. The data were produced by immunoSEQ multiplex PCR, yet TCRdb's version contains in-frame clones alone and is incomplete. Among around 130,000 clones listed, approximately 80% were seen once. The rearrangement uses TRBV18 and TRBJ2-4; D is ambiguous. The clonotype comes from a young man in good health and CMV-seronegative. Specimen: PBMCs. The CDR3 bases are TGTGCCAGCTCACCCGACCTCGGGGCCAAAAACATTCAGTACTTC. Its translation is CASSPDLGAKNIQYF.